The text below deals with one TCR beta chain. There is no known antigen for this receptor. A read error is likely, as this CDR3 ends without the conserved phenylalanine or tryptophan. The CDR3 is 15 amino acids in total, end residues counted. Only the CDR3 DNA stays, 45 bases, in frame from base 1. CDR1 and CDR2 (MDHEN, SYDVKM) derive from the germline V gene. These data come from a study of T cell repertoires in cytomegalovirus infection (dated by TCRdb to the late 2010s). Notes on the research overall: Because public TCR beta signatures pointed to carriage of CMV infection together with the matching HLA type, the HLA type of each donor mattered for the analysis.

What the work shows at the level of the full study, not this receptor alone: In both this cohort and an independent roughly 330-donor cohort, the cumulative frequency of public TCR beta family members distinguished carriers of CMV infection plus the relevant HLA type. The ex vivo response was dominated by HLA-C-restricted CMV-specific TCR beta clonotypes, which also provided the single most frequent clonotype in two of eight donors.

TCRdb names Illumina HiSeq 1500 as the instrument used. TCRdb reanalyzed the raw reads on its own, using fastp at Q25 for trimming and MiXCR for clone calling, and kept in-frame beta chains. Duplicate CDR3 protein sequences are folded into a single record with the most common DNA and genes. In this sample the table shows about 6,100 distinct CDR3 sequences, around 52% of which occur a single time. The leading ten clones occupy 89% of the sample. The V and J genes are TRBV28 and TRBJ1-5; too little of a D gene remains to name it. The sequence was collected from a human donor in good health (CMV status not recorded). Some clones in this sample may be carry-over from other donors' samples. Material: PBMCs, sequenced either directly or after in vitro stimulation (not recorded which). The encoded CDR3 is CAIRPTLYSKQPQHC. The DNA sequence is TGTGCCATCAGGCCTACACTCTATAGCAAGCAGCCCCAGCATTGT.